Below are 10 T cell receptor beta chains sequenced from a single sample in a study of blood T cells in healthy people across ages. The authors ran a second PCR of roughly 6 to 11 cycles using a sample-barcoded 5' primer and a J-beta primer mix. One entry per CDR3 protein results from TCRdb running MiXCR on the 5' RACE reads. In the table there are some 700,000 distinct CDR3 sequences, 43% of which are singletons. The source material was blood. These TCRs come from an older woman in good health.

This chain uses TRBV5-1 with TRBJ2-5, with 7 bases identical to TRBD2. The CDR3 contains 15 residues. The trim removed 5 bases at V and 5 bases at J, leaving 12 bases unmatched. Germline CDR1 and CDR2: SGHRS and YFSETQ. This CDR3 is CASRRASGVGETQYF. CDR3 bases: TGCGCCAGCAGAAGGGCTAGCGGAGTCGGGGAGACCCAGTACTTC.

This clonotype was counted at least ten times. The rearrangement joins TRBV7-2 to TRBJ2-5, with D tentatively TRBD2 (7 bases). Germline V gene lookup returns CDR1 SGHTA and CDR2 FQGNSA. There are 14 residues in the CDR3. The V gene lost 3 bases and the J gene lost 5 bases, with 13 bases spanning the gap. For the CDR3, the DNA is TGTGCCAGCAGCTTGCCGGGGGGCGCGGAGACCCAGTACTTC. Amino acid sequence: CASSLPGGAETQYF.

This sequence joins TRBV20-1 and TRBJ2-3; weak D call: TRBD1 (6 bases). V was pared by 5 bases and J by 8 bases, with 14 bases between. The germline V gene encodes CDR1 DFQATT and CDR2 SNEGSKA (reference sequence). The CDR3 sequence is 12 residues long. CDR3: CSAGYRAGTQYF. The CDR3 DNA reads as TGCAGTGCTGGATACAGGGCTGGTACGCAGTATTTT.

This clonotype has just a few counts. V usage is TRBV20-1 and J usage is TRBJ2-7; D ambiguous. The CDR3 contains 12 residues. In germline, CDR1 is DFQATT, CDR2 SNEGSKA (reference sequence). V gave up 3 bases and J gave up 5 bases, with 11 bases separating them. CDR3 coding DNA: TGCAGTGCTAGGGTCGAACCCCACGAGCAGTACTTC. This encodes CSARVEPHEQYF.

The sample holds many counts of this clonotype. This chain uses TRBV20-1 with TRBJ2-1, with 9 bases matching TRBD2. The CDR3 extends over 14 amino acids. CDR1 and CDR2 from the germline V gene are DFQATT and SNEGSKA (reference sequence). V gave up 7 bases and J gave up 0 bases; unmatched junction bases: 4. The CDR3 DNA sequence: TGCAGTGGCCTAGCGGGGAGCTCCTACAATGAGCAGTTCTTC. Its protein product is CSGLAGSSYNEQFF.

In its sample, this clonotype was seen a few times. The chain uses TRBV3-1 and TRBJ2-5; TRBD1 agrees at 10 bases. This CDR3 is built from 15 residues. Trimming at V came to 1 base and at J to 5 bases, leaving 4 bases not matched to a gene. Germline V lookup: CDR1 LGHDT, CDR2 YNNKEL (reference sequence). The CDR3 DNA follows: TGTGCCAGCAGCCAAGGACAGGGGGCCCACGAGACCCAGTACTTC. It codes for CASSQGQGAHETQYF.

The rearrangement links TRBV20-1 to TRBJ1-6; D gene unclear. There are 13 residues in the CDR3. Germline CDR1 is DFQATT and CDR2 is SNEGSKA (reference sequence). V was cut by 1 base and J by 7 bases, with 8 bases left in between. The CDR3 sequence: CSARVQENSPLHF. The CDR3 DNA follows: TGCAGTGCTAGAGTTCAGGAAAATTCACCCCTCCACTTT.

This clonotype was found a few times. CDR3 sequence: CASSLEGAHYNEQFF. CDR3 DNA: TGTGCCAGCAGCTTAGAGGGGGCGCACTACAATGAGCAGTTCTTC. The V gene is TRBV7-2, the J gene TRBJ2-1, with 7 bases lining up with TRBD1. The V segment lost 1 base and the J segment 3 bases; nucleotides outside the gene matches: 3. Germline V CDR1 and CDR2: SGHTA, FQGNSA. This CDR3 has 15 amino acids.

In DNA form, the CDR3 reads TGTGCCGGCCTGAATCGGCCTGGAAACACCATATATTTT. This translates into CAGLNRPGNTIYF. The gene calls are TRBV12-3 or TRBV12-4 and TRBJ1-3, with D unclear. V was shortened by 11 bases and J by 2 bases, with 13 bases between the two germline ends. The CDR3 is 13 residues long.

This clonotype occurred a few times. The V and J genes are TRBV7-8 and TRBJ2-1; D gene unclear. Matching the DNA end better, TRBJ2-7 makes the J call doubtful. The CDR3 length is 16 residues. Germline CDR1 is SGHVS and CDR2 is FQNEAQ. The CDR3 nucleotides read TGTGCCAGCAGCTTAGCCCGCTTGAGCTCCTACAATGAGCAGTACTTC. Translation: CASSLARLSSYNEQYF.